The 13 T cell receptor beta chains reported below all come from one sample, sequenced in a study of blood T cell repertoires in COVID-19. The repertoire was sequenced with immunoSEQ multiplex PCR; TCRdb's copy has only in-frame clones and lacks some. The sample contains around 160,000 clones, roughly 90% of which appear only once. The sample taken for sequencing was peripheral blood. These receptors originate from a man in his 60s with acute or convalescent COVID-19.

The chain employs TRBV6-5 and TRBJ2-7; 13 bases match TRBD2. The germline gives CDR1 MNHEY, CDR2 SVGAGI. Trimming at V came to 4 bases and at J to 3 bases, leaving 3 bases not matched to a gene. This CDR3 is built from 15 residues. The CDR3 DNA follows: TGTGCCAGCAGTTTCCGGACTAGCGGGGGCTACGAGCAGTACTTC. Its translation: CASSFRTSGGYEQYF.

A few counts support this clone. The chain links TRBV12-5 to TRBJ1-4; tentative D call: TRBD1 (6 bases). The V end was cut by 10 bases, the J end by 4 bases, with 13 bases between. Germline V CDR1 and CDR2: LGHNT, FRNRAP. The CDR3 length is 13 residues. The CDR3 DNA follows: TGTGCTAACGTGGACAGAATTAATGAAAAACTGTTTTTT. This encodes CANVDRINEKLFF.

V usage is TRBV27 and J usage is TRBJ1-1; 7 bases fit TRBD1. The CDR3 sequence is 14 residues long. J gave up 0 bases and V 4 bases, and 2 bases lay outside the gene matches. CDR1 and CDR2 from the germline V gene are MNHEY and SMNVEV (reference sequence). CDR3 DNA: TGTGCCAGCAGTTCACAGGGGTTGAACACTGAAGCTTTCTTT. This translates into CASSSQGLNTEAFF.

V is TRBV5-6 and J is TRBJ1-4; D gene uncertain. V was clipped by 4 bases and J by 8 bases, with 21 bases between them. The germline V gene encodes CDR1 SGHDT and CDR2 YYEEEE. This CDR3 comprises 16 residues. CDR3 sequence reads: CASSRREFSAKEKLFF. The CDR3, as DNA: TGTGCCAGCAGCCGCCGGGAGTTCAGTGCAAAGGAAAAACTGTTTTTT.

The chain links TRBV6-6 to TRBJ2-4, with D perhaps TRBD1 (6 bases). The V gene's germline CDR1 is MNHNY and CDR2 SVGAGI (reference sequence). Trimming cost V 4 bases and J 10 bases, with 8 bases left between them. CDR3 length equals 11 residues. The CDR3 DNA reads TGTGCCAGCAGTTTACAGGGTATTCAGTACTTC. Its translation: CASSLQGIQYF.

The V gene is TRBV24-1, the J gene TRBJ1-2; the D is unclear. The CDR3 length is 11 residues. Trimming took off 4 bases at V and 8 bases at J, with 7 bases between the two ends. The germline V gene encodes CDR1 KGHDR and CDR2 SFDVKD. In DNA, the CDR3 is TGTGCCACCAGTGACCCCCGGGGCTACACCTTC. This gives the protein CATSDPRGYTF.

The chain couples TRBV9 to TRBJ2-3, with TRBD1 identical over 10 bases. The J segment lost 6 bases and the V segment lost 3 bases, leaving 1 base of the junction unmatched. Germline V lookup: CDR1 SGDLS, CDR2 YYNGEE. This CDR3 has 13 amino acids. The CDR3 DNA is TGTGCCAGCAGCGAGGGACAGGGGGATACGCAGTATTTT. Amino acids: CASSEGQGDTQYF.

This chain joins TRBV18 and TRBJ2-4; 9 bases line up with TRBD1. Trimming at V came to 5 bases and at J to 2 bases, leaving 7 bases not matched to a gene. CDR3 length: 16 residues. From germline, CDR1 is KGHSH and CDR2 LQKENI. As DNA, the CDR3 is TGTGCCAGCTCAACCCGACAGGGGGTCCCCAAAAACATTCAGTACTTC. Encoded protein: CASSTRQGVPKNIQYF.

The chain links TRBV30 to TRBJ2-7; D perhaps matches TRBD1 (6 bases). Trimming removed 3 bases from V and 3 bases from J, with 15 bases in between. This CDR3 is built from 14 residues. Germline V gene data show CDR1 as GTSNPN and CDR2 as SVGIG (reference sequence). The CDR3 here is CAWSRYREIYEQYF. The CDR3 region has the DNA TGTGCCTGGAGCCGCTACAGGGAAATCTACGAGCAGTACTTC. Full variable domain (remainder filled in from reference TRBV30 and TRBJ2-7): SQTIHQWPATLVQPVGSPLSLECTVEGTSNPNLYWYRQAAGRGLQLLFYSVGIGQISSEVPQNLSASRPQDRQFILSSKKLLLSDSGFYLCAWSRYREIYEQYFGPGTRLTVT.

This clone has only one observation. The chain employs TRBV5-6 and TRBJ2-7; D ambiguous. Trimming took off 4 bases at V and 6 bases at J, with 17 bases between the two ends. Germline V CDR1 and CDR2: SGHDT, YYEEEE. The CDR3 runs to 14 residues. CDR3 protein: CASSPIGITTEQYF. In DNA, the CDR3 is TGTGCCAGCAGCCCGATCGGTATAACTACCGAGCAGTACTTC. The variable domain in full, with the rest retrieved from reference TRBV5-6 and TRBJ2-7, is DAGVTQSPTHLIKTRGQQVTLRCSPKSGHDTVSWYQQALGQGPQFIFQYYEEEERQRGNFPDRFSGHQFPNYSSELNVNALLLGDSALYLCASSPIGITTEQYFGPGTRLTVT.

The count of this clone is one. The J gene is TRBJ2-2, the V gene TRBV6-5; D is ambiguous. The CDR3 length is 15 residues. Trimming shortened V by 0 bases and J by 0 bases, and 5 bases separated the two germline ends. The germline gives CDR1 MNHEY, CDR2 SVGAGI. This CDR3 is CASSYSLANTGELFF. Written as DNA, the CDR3 is TGTGCCAGCAGTTACTCGCTAGCGAACACCGGGGAGCTGTTTTTT.

The V gene is TRBV6-5, the J gene TRBJ2-7, with TRBD1 matching over 7 bases. Germline loops: CDR1 MNHEY, CDR2 SVGAGI. After removal of 6 bases from V and 2 bases from J, the junction contained 7 bases not matched to a gene. This CDR3 has 14 residues. CDR3 sequence reads: CASSQDRWTYEQYF. DNA of the CDR3: TGTGCCAGCAGCCAGGACAGGTGGACCTACGAGCAGTACTTC.

The chain couples TRBV24-1 to TRBJ2-1; D may be TRBD2 (6 bases). V shed 7 bases and J shed 10 bases, with 13 bases lying between them. Germline CDR1 is KGHDR and CDR2 is SFDVKD. The CDR3 length is 12 residues. DNA for the CDR3: TGTGCCACCAGCGCCGGGACTTTGGAGCAGTTCTTC. It codes for CATSAGTLEQFF.